This T cell receptor (beta chain) stems from a study of response to subunit inactivated influenza vaccine. In germline, CDR1 is SGHNT, CDR2 YYREEE (reference sequence). The V and J ends lost 0 bases and 6 bases respectively, with 12 bases between them. The CDR3 runs 14 residues. TCRdb called the RT-PCR reads again in MiXCR, with one record for every CDR3 protein. This sample carries approximately 500,000 distinct CDR3 sequences, under 30% of them seen once, and the ten largest clones take 2.8%. This clonotype was counted between two and nine times. The data also belong to a second study, concerning T cells expressing NK-cell markers. As that report states: cDNA encoding TCR beta was synthesized via 5'RACE template switching incorporating UMIs. Obtained from sorted CD3+CD56+NKG2C+, CD3+CD56+NKG2C- and CD3+CD56-NKG2C+ T cells were the TCR beta repertoires.

The sequence derives from a man aged 50 to 60 who received an inactivated influenza vaccine. The V gene is TRBV5-4, the J gene TRBJ2-5; perhaps TRBD2 as D (6 bases). The sample in question was CD4+ T cells sorted from PBMCs, obtained 11 to 12 days after vaccination. In nucleotides, the CDR3 is TGTGCCAGCAGCTTGGAACTAGCAGGGCAGACCCAGTACTTC. Translating gives CASSLELAGQTQYF.